This T cell receptor beta chain appears in the sequencing data of a study of CD4 and CD8 cells across lung adenocarcinoma regions. Worth noting for this clonotype: One end of the junction does not line up with germline, which may come from a read error.

TCRdb independently ran MiXCR on the PCR reads; one entry per CDR3 protein. The sample has roughly 3,900 distinct CDR3 sequences, 60% to 75% seen once. Samples came from patients with localized non-small cell lung adenocarcinoma. This CDR3 has 15 amino acids. The germline gives CDR1 ENHRY, CDR2 SYGVKD. The sequencing input was CD4+ T cells from the center of a lung tumor. The receptor was isolated from a male donor with lung adenocarcinoma. The CD4 and CD8 labels of this study may be unreliable. V and J are TRBV10-3 and TRBJ2-5, with D perhaps matching TRBD2 (6 bases). CDR3 sequence reads: CAGGYGGRGKETQYF. In DNA form, the CDR3 reads TGTGCCGGGGGGTACGGGGGTCGCGGCAAAGAGACGCAGTACTTT.